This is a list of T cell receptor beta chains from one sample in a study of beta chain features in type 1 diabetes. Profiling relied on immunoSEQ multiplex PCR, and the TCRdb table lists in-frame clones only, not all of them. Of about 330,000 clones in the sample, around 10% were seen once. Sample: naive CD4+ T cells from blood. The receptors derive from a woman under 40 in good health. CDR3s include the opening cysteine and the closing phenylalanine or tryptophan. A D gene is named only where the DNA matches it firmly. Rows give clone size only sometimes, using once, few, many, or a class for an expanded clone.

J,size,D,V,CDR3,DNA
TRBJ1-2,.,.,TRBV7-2,CASSLSPINYGYTF,TGTGCCAGCAGCCTAAGTCCGATTAACTATGGCTACACCTTC
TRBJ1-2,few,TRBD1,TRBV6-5,CASSYGTTGVGYTF,TGTGCCAGCAGTTATGGGACAACAGGGGTTGGCTACACCTTC
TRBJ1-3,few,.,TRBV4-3,CASSPELAGNTIYF,TGCGCCAGCAGCCCTGAATTAGCTGGAAACACCATATATTTT
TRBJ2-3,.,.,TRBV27,CASSSGPGDLTDTQYF,TGTGCCAGCAGTTCAGGACCAGGGGATCTGACAGATACGCAGTATTTT
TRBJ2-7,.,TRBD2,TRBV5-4,CASSMGLAGIAYEQYF,TGCGCCAGCAGCATGGGACTAGCGGGAATCGCATACGAGCAGTACTTC
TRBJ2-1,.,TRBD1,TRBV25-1,CASSDFGQGNNEQFF,TGTGCCAGCAGTGATTTCGGACAGGGGAATAATGAGCAGTTCTTC
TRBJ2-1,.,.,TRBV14,CASSQVLLSLNNEQFF,TGTGCCAGCAGCCAAGTCCTACTATCCCTAAACAATGAGCAGTTCTTC
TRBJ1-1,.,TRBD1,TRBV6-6,CASSKTGSNTEAFF,TGTGCCAGCAGTAAGACAGGGTCGAACACTGAAGCTTTCTTT
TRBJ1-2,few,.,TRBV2,CASSPGESYGYTF,TGTGCCAGCAGTCCCGGGGAGAGCTATGGCTACACCTTC
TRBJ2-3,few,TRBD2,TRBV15,CATSRDGLAGNTDTQYF,TGTGCCACCAGCAGAGATGGCCTAGCGGGGAACACAGATACGCAGTATTTT
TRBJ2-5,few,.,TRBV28,CASSTPGRDETQYF,TGTGCCAGCAGTACCCCGGGGCGGGACGAGACCCAGTACTTC
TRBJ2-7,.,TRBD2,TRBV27,CASSLREGAYEQYF,TGTGCCAGCAGTTTGCGGGAGGGGGCCTACGAGCAGTACTTC
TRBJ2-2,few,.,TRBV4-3,CASSRRDRELFF,TGCGCCAGCAGCCGCAGGGACAGGGAGCTGTTTTTT
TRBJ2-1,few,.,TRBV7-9,CASSSNVVATYNEQFF,TGTGCCAGCAGCTCGAACGTAGTAGCAACCTACAATGAGCAGTTCTTC
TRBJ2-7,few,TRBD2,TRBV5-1,CASSLLTSGGSSYEQYF,TGCGCCAGCAGCTTGCTCACTAGCGGGGGCAGCTCCTACGAGCAGTACTTC
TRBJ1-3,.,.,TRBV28,CASARVASGNTIYF,TGTGCCAGCGCCCGGGTGGCCTCTGGAAACACCATATATTTT
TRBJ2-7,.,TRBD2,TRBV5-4,CASSLASSGSHEQYF,TGTGCCAGCAGCTTGGCGTCTAGCGGGAGCCACGAGCAGTACTTC
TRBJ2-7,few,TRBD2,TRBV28,CASSSGRTSYEQYF,TGTGCCAGTTCTAGCGGGAGGACTTCCTACGAGCAGTACTTC
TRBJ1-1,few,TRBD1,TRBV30,CAWRGQGGPEAFF,TGTGCCTGGAGGGGACAGGGAGGTCCTGAAGCTTTCTTT
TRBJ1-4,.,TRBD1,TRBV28,CASSFEGAGNEKLFF,TGTGCCAGCAGTTTTGAGGGGGCCGGTAATGAAAAACTGTTTTTT
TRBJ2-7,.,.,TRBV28,CASSPPPAYEQYF,TGTGCCAGCAGTCCCCCGCCAGCCTACGAGCAGTACTTC
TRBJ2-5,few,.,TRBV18,CASSPSGSQETQYF,TGTGCCAGCTCACCCTCCGGGAGCCAAGAGACCCAGTACTTC
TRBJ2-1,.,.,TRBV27,CASSPALHEQFF,TGTGCCAGCAGCCCCGCGTTGCATGAGCAGTTCTTC
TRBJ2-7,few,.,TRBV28,CASSSPGRREQYF,TGTGCCAGCAGTTCCCCGGGTCGACGGGAGCAGTACTTC
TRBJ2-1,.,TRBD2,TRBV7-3,CASSQSGLAGYNEQFF,TGTGCCAGCAGCCAATCCGGACTAGCGGGTTACAATGAGCAGTTCTTC
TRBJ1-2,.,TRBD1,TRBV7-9,CASSRFGTGERDNYGYTF,TGTGCCAGCAGCAGGTTCGGGACAGGGGAAAGAGACAACTATGGCTACACCTTC
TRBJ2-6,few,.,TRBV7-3,CASSQQHSGANVLTF,TGTGCCAGCAGTCAACAGCACTCTGGGGCCAACGTCCTGACTTTC
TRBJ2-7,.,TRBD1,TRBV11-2,CASSLFPPGQGAHEQYF,TGTGCCAGCAGCTTATTTCCGCCGGGACAGGGGGCTCACGAGCAGTACTTC
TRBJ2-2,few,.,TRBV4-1,CASSRNRDTGELFF,TGCGCCAGCAGCAGGAACAGGGATACCGGGGAGCTGTTTTTT
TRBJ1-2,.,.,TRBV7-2,CASSSGLGFDYGYTF,TGTGCCAGCAGCTCCGGACTGGGATTCGACTATGGCTACACCTTC
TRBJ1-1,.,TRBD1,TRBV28,CASTTGQGGEAFF,TGTGCCAGCACCACGGGACAGGGGGGTGAAGCTTTCTTT
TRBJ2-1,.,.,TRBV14,CASSQDGGTYNEQFF,TGTGCCAGCAGCCAAGACGGGGGAACCTACAATGAGCAGTTCTTC
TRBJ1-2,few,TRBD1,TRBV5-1,CASSTGTGSGYTF,TGCGCCAGCAGTACCGGGACAGGGAGTGGCTACACCTTC
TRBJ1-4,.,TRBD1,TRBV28,CASRTQQGGNEKLFF,TGTGCCAGCAGAACTCAACAGGGGGGGAATGAAAAACTGTTTTTT
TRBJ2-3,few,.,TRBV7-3,CASSRSRDTDTQYF,TGTGCCAGCAGCCGATCGAGGGACACAGATACGCAGTATTTT
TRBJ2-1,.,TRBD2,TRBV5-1,CASSLGGTSGSNEQFF,TGCGCCAGCAGCTTAGGGGGGACTAGCGGGTCCAATGAGCAGTTCTTC
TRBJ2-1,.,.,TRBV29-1,CSVVLDSYNEQFF,TGCAGCGTTGTACTAGACTCCTACAATGAGCAGTTCTTC
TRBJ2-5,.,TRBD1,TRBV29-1,CSVRKGAGETQYF,TGCAGCGTTAGAAAGGGGGCAGGAGAGACCCAGTACTTC
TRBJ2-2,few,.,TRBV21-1,CAMKREPGSCFF,.
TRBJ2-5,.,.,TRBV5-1,CASSAQGGETQYF,TGCGCCAGCAGCGCCCAGGGTGGGGAGACCCAGTACTTC
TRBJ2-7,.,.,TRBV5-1,CASTQIGSGLMRSYEQYF,TGCGCCAGCACCCAAATCGGTAGCGGCCTGATGAGATCCTACGAGCAGTACTTC
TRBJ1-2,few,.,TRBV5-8,CASSWDKYGYTF,TGTGCCAGCAGCTGGGACAAGTATGGCTACACCTTC
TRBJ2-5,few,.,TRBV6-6,CASSYSDRRWLETQYF,TGTGCCAGCAGTTACTCTGATAGGAGGTGGTTGGAGACCCAGTACTTC
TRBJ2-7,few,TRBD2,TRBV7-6,CASSLAGLAGAGEQYF,TGTGCCAGCAGCTTAGCGGGACTAGCGGGAGCGGGTGAGCAGTACTTC
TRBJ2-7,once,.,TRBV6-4,CASSTLEDYEQYF,TGTGCCAGCAGTACCCTAGAGGATTACGAGCAGTACTTC
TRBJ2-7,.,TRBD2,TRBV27,CASRKGSTSGSYEQYF,TGTGCCAGCAGAAAGGGATCGACTAGCGGGAGCTACGAGCAGTACTTC
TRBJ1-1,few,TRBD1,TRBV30,CAWSVLRGRVTEAFF,TGTGCCTGGAGTGTACTGAGGGGGCGTGTCACTGAAGCTTTCTTT
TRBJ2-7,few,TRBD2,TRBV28,CASSLYAGGAEQYF,TGTGCCAGCAGTTTATACGCGGGAGGAGCCGAGCAGTACTTC
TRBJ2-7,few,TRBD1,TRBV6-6,CASRLGQGYEQYF,TGTGCCAGCAGGCTGGGACAGGGCTACGAGCAGTACTTC
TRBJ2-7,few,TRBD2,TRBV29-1,CSVEKGSGNSYEQYF,TGCAGCGTTGAAAAAGGTAGCGGGAACTCCTACGAGCAGTACTTC